This section outlines one TCR beta chain sequence together with its context. The assay ran at deep level. Data came from immunoSEQ multiplex PCR; TCRdb stores just in-frame clones and leaves some out. Here the sample spans fewer than 850,000 clones, about nine tenths being singletons. Germline V lookup: CDR1 MNHNS, CDR2 SASEGT. CDR3 size: 14 residues. V was pared by 6 bases and J by 3 bases, with 15 bases between. These data come from a study of shared clonotypes between healthy human individuals. Study summary: The cohort had two women and three men, ages 18 to 49.

All of the donors resided in Nashville, Tennessee, and each was a Caucasian adult. The receptor was derived from a man younger than 30 in good health. Some clones in this sample may be carry-over from other donors' samples. The rearrangement links TRBV6-1 to TRBJ2-7; TRBD2 is a possible D gene (7 bases). Sequencing was done on a sample of memory CD8+ T cells from PBMCs. Subset: CD45RO+ cells pooled with CCR7-negative TemRA cells. The DNA of the CDR3 is TGTGCCAGCAGCGCCAAGGGGGGGCTCTACGAGCAGTACTTC. The encoded protein is CASSAKGGLYEQYF.